This T cell receptor beta chain was sequenced in a study of cytomegalovirus exposure and HLA in healthy donors. About the study: HLA-typed donors were the source of about 85 million unique TCRs, which an early data release held. Across 350 to 500 genotyped donors, around 82% landed in the Caucasian-associated ancestry cluster.

The PCR ran on 60 Vbeta and 13 Jbeta primers. As originally analysed: In a later analysis, roughly 86 million unique TCR beta chains included roughly 11 million shared by two or more donors. TCRdb's copy holds only in-frame clones and misses some; the assay was immunoSEQ multiplex PCR. The D gene and trimming were derived from the DNA, and the V and J assignments and clone size from that table. The profile shows around 180,000 clones, 79% of them singletons. The CDR3 length is 11 residues. Between the trimmed V and J ends, which lost 7 bases and 11 bases, there was a span of 14 bases. Looked up from germline, CDR1 is SGHTA and CDR2 is FQGNSA. With respect to this clone: Its antigen remains unknown.

Study conclusions and caveats: An analysis was carried out at a later point. It showed that HLA-associated TCR beta chains were more clonally expanded than equally common non-associated chains.

The source of this sequence is a woman aged 45-65 years in good health and CMV-seronegative. Sequenced input: PBMCs. V and J are TRBV7-2 and TRBJ1-1; D unclear. The CDR3 sequence is CASTTGGRAFF. CDR3 DNA: TGTGCCAGCACCACCGGAGGACGGGCTTTCTTT. The full variable domain, its missing parts supplied by reference TRBV7-2 and TRBJ1-1, is GAGVSQSPSNKVTEKGKDVELRCDPISGHTALYWYRQSLGQGLEFLIYFQGNSAPDKSGLPSDRFSAERTGGSVSTLTIQRTQQEDSAVYLCASTTGGRAFFGQGTRLTVV.